Listed below are T cell receptor beta chains from one sample, sequenced in a study of shared clonotypes between healthy human individuals. The protocol was immunoSEQ multiplex PCR, while the TCRdb copy is restricted to in-frame clones and leaves out a portion. In the table there are roughly 850,000 clones, 90% to 97% of which are singletons. Sequencing used naive CD8+ T cells sorted from blood. Receptors originate from a man aged 25-40 years in good health. Both conserved end residues are part of each CDR3. Fields, in order: CDR3 length, D gene, clone size, V gene, J gene, CDR3 protein, CDR3 DNA. A D gene is named only where the DNA matches it firmly. Not all rows give a size; the values are once, few, many and, for expanded clones, a class.

>15|TRBD1|once|TRBV27|TRBJ2-1
CASSRIRQGAYEQFF
TGTGCCAGCAGCCGAATACGGCAGGGGGCTTATGAGCAGTTCTTC
>12|TRBD1|NA|TRBV7-6|TRBJ2-1
CASSSGDSEQFF
TGTGCCAGCAGCTCCGGGGACAGTGAGCAGTTCTTC
>16|TRBD2|NA|TRBV19|TRBJ2-7
CASRPGLAGGPIQQYF
TGTGCCAGTAGGCCGGGACTAGCGGGAGGGCCTATCCAGCAGTACTTC
>16|NA|NA|TRBV7-6|TRBJ2-6
CASSPGLGSGANVLTF
TGTGCCAGCAGCCCCGGCTTGGGCTCTGGGGCCAACGTCCTGACTTTC
>15|NA|once|TRBV7-8|TRBJ2-1
CASRGGGGSGNEQFF
TGTGCCAGCAGAGGGGGGGGAGGATCTGGGAATGAGCAGTTCTTC
>15|TRBD2|NA|TRBV7-7|TRBJ2-1
CASSSGLPPANEQFF
TGTGCTAGCAGCTCGGGACTACCCCCGGCCAATGAGCAGTTCTTC
>11|NA|NA|TRBV5-1|TRBJ2-1
CASNYGNEQFF
TGCGCCAGCAACTATGGAAATGAGCAGTTCTTC
>16|NA|NA|TRBV7-6|TRBJ2-7
CASSLASGEGVHEQYF
TGTGCCAGCAGCTTAGCGTCCGGCGAGGGAGTCCACGAGCAGTACTTC
>15|TRBD1|once|TRBV29-1|TRBJ2-7
CSVLFTGTETYEQYF
TGCAGCGTGCTATTTACCGGGACAGAGACCTACGAGCAGTACTTC
>14|TRBD1|once|TRBV2|TRBJ2-2
CASGDRLNTGELFF
TGTGCCAGCGGGGACAGGTTGAACACCGGGGAGCTGTTTTTT
>14|TRBD2|NA|TRBV5-1|TRBJ2-1
CASSLAGPFYEQFF
TGCGCCAGCAGCTTAGCGGGACCGTTTTATGAGCAGTTCTTC
>14|TRBD1|NA|TRBV11-3|TRBJ2-5
CASSSEGQQETQYF
TGTGCCAGCAGCTCCGAGGGACAGCAAGAGACCCAGTACTTC
>13|NA|NA|TRBV7-8|TRBJ2-1
CASSLAPYNEQFF
TGTGCCAGCAGCTTAGCCCCCTACAATGAGCAGTTCTTC
>14|TRBD2|NA|TRBV28|TRBJ2-1
CASRPTSGNNEQFF
TGTGCCAGCAGACCTACTAGCGGGAACAATGAGCAGTTCTTC
>15|NA|NA|TRBV28|TRBJ2-3
CASSYLSVRTDTQYF
TGTGCCAGCAGTTACCTCTCGGTGCGCACAGATACGCAGTATTTT
>13|NA|NA|TRBV11-3|TRBJ2-7
CASSLGQFYEQYF
TGTGCCAGCAGCTTAGGACAGTTCTACGAGCAGTACTTC
>11|TRBD1|NA|TRBV5-5|TRBJ2-1
CASSPDRVTFF
TGTGCCAGCAGCCCGGACAGGGTGACGTTCTTC
>16|NA|NA|TRBV2|TRBJ2-2
CARSENSNTNTGELFF
TGTGCCAGAAGTGAAAATTCGAACACGAACACCGGGGAGCTGTTTTTT
>15|NA|NA|TRBV18|TRBJ2-7
CASSPEGISSYEQYF
TGTGCCAGCTCACCTGAGGGGATATCCTCCTACGAGCAGTACTTC
>12|NA|NA|TRBV27|TRBJ1-4
CASGGSNEKLFF
TGTGCCAGCGGAGGATCTAATGAAAAACTGTTTTTT
>15|NA|NA|TRBV10-2|TRBJ2-1
CASSDSGQPYNEQFF
TGCGCCAGCAGTGACTCGGGACAACCCTACAATGAGCAGTTCTTC
>17|TRBD1|NA|TRBV28|TRBJ1-5
CASKTTSGGLSNQPQHF
TGTGCCAGCAAGACTACTTCAGGGGGCTTAAGCAATCAGCCCCAGCATTTT
>15|NA|NA|TRBV7-6|TRBJ1-1
CASSLASGDDTEAFF
TGTGCCAGCAGCTTAGCGAGCGGGGATGACACTGAAGCTTTCTTT